The present T cell receptor beta chain was sequenced within a study of lymphopenia after photon versus proton radiotherapy. The study, taken as a whole, reports: In patients who died, overall survival fell as post-nadir TCR diversity dropped more.

V was pared by 7 bases and J by 7 bases, with 8 bases of the junction left unmatched. The CDR3 is made up of 13 amino acids. Germline values: CDR1 MNHEY, CDR2 SMNVEV (reference sequence). As for this clone: The antigen remains undetermined.

Assay used: immunoSEQ multiplex PCR; TCRdb lists only in-frame clones, some missing. Of 75,000 or so clones in the sample, approximately 82% were seen once. This receptor was taken from a man aged 55 to 69 with pancreatic cancer. The sequencing used peripheral blood, collected from a patient treated with proton-based radiotherapy. The chain has TRBV27 and TRBJ2-7, with 9 bases lining up with TRBD2. The chain's CDR3 is CASTAGGPGEQYF. The CDR3 nucleotides are TGTGCCAGCACGGCGGGAGGGCCAGGGGAGCAGTACTTC.